This TCR beta chain was identified in a study of metastatic and nonmetastatic thyroid tumors. There were no patients who had received any treatment before thyroid surgery. V dropped 2 bases and J dropped 1 base, with 17 bases sitting between them. Germline V gives CDR1 LNHDA, CDR2 SQIVND (reference sequence). The CDR3 spans 18 residues. Whole-study findings and limits: Malignant thyroid tumors reportedly exceeded benign nodules significantly in TCR beta diversity, with the difference appearing in blood and tumor.

Details on this clone: Its antigen is not known.

Original analysis: CDR3 differences across clinicopathological groups were used to build a distant-metastasis classifier for papillary thyroid cancer. MiXCR re-clonotyped the PCR reads for TCRdb. None of the V and J calls come from the authors' own analysis; TCRdb made them. This table holds around 41,000 clones, around 28% found once. The sample comprised blood. This sequence joins TRBV19 and TRBJ2-2; D is perhaps TRBD2 (6 bases). The clonotype comes from a male donor with papillary thyroid cancer or a benign thyroid nodule (not recorded which). Some clones in this sample may be carry-over from other donors' samples. The CDR3 DNA reads TGTGCCAGTAGTATACGGGTCGGGGGACGGGGGAACACCGGGGAGCTGTTTTTT. Protein product: CASSIRVGGRGNTGELFF.